This TCR beta chain was observed in a study of cytomegalovirus exposure and HLA in healthy donors. With 60 Vbeta and 13 Jbeta primers, the PCR was carried out. The method was immunoSEQ multiplex PCR; TCRdb's version includes in-frame clones alone and lacks a portion of them. The sample includes over 70,000 clones, 77% of them seen just once. Study results and limitations: Listed as cytomegalovirus-associated were 164 TCR beta chains. Immune exposure information comprised only CMV serostatus.

The CDR3 has 14 residues. Germline CDR1 reads LNHDA; CDR2 reads SQIVND (reference sequence). V lost 4 bases to trimming and J lost 2 bases; unmatched junction nucleotides: 2. As regards this clone: Antigen: not known.

The TCR was taken from a man aged 50 or older in good health and CMV-seropositive. What was sequenced was PBMCs. The chain couples TRBV19 to TRBJ1-2; 9 nucleotides line up with TRBD1. The CDR3 nucleotides are TGTGCCAGTAGTAGGGGGACAGGGAACTATGGCTACACCTTC. Translating it yields CASSRGTGNYGYTF.